The clone carrying this T cell receptor (beta chain) was picked up many times. The target antigen is unknown. Any patient presenting with uncontrolled infection, other autoimmune disease, pregnancy or lactation was left out. Clinical symptoms, serum thyroxine, TRAb, thyroid ultrasound and orbital computed tomography established diagnosis. This CDR3 contains 10 residues. Per the germline V gene, CDR1 is SQVTM and CDR2 is ANQGSEA. Trimming cost V 6 bases and J 9 bases, with 12 bases left between them. The data are from a study of T cells in Graves' hyperthyroidism and ophthalmopathy. Findings of the study overall: Most expanded thyroid clonotypes above 0.001 also appeared in blood.

Amplification yielded TCR beta CDR3 regions, with RNA transcripts as the source. With the HTBI primer set, the TCR CDR3 went through a first round of RT-PCR. MiXCR, applied by TCRdb to the multiplex PCR reads, yields one record per CDR3 protein. The sample lists approximately 640,000 distinct CDR3 sequences; just under 45% were seen once. The gene calls are TRBV29-1 and TRBJ2-7, with D possibly TRBD2 on 5 matching bases. The sequence came from an adult man with Graves' disease, either hyperthyroidism or ophthalmopathy (not recorded which). Specimen: peripheral blood or thyroid tissue (not recorded which). The CDR3 region has the DNA TGCAGCGTGGGAGATGGCGGGCAGTACTTC. Protein sequence: CSVGDGGQYF.